Detailed here is one T cell receptor beta chain. As yet, its antigen is unknown. These data belong to a study of beta chain features in type 1 diabetes. As for the study in general: All samples together contributed 107,917,701 sorted cells for examination.

Study-wide results and limits: Significant though moderate, a shortening of TCRB CDR3s appeared in all four CD4+ subsets of Type 1 diabetes patients.

All of the isolated RNA was reverse transcribed, so expressed TCRB transcripts were sequenced. Profiling relied on immunoSEQ multiplex PCR, and the TCRdb table lists in-frame clones only, not all of them. The sample lists 310,000 or so clones; around 10% were seen once. CDR1 and CDR2 (germline): KGHSH, LQKENI. The J segment lost 4 bases and the V segment lost 2 bases, leaving 9 bases of the junction unmatched. The CDR3 runs to 16 residues. The receptor was isolated from a woman aged 25 to 39 in good health. The sequenced sample consisted of naive CD4+ T cells from blood. The rearrangement links TRBV18 to TRBJ1-2; the match to TRBD1 covers 8 bases. The CDR3: CASSPGTTGDFYGYTF. Here the CDR3 DNA reads TGTGCCAGCTCACCAGGGACGACAGGGGATTTCTATGGCTACACCTTC.